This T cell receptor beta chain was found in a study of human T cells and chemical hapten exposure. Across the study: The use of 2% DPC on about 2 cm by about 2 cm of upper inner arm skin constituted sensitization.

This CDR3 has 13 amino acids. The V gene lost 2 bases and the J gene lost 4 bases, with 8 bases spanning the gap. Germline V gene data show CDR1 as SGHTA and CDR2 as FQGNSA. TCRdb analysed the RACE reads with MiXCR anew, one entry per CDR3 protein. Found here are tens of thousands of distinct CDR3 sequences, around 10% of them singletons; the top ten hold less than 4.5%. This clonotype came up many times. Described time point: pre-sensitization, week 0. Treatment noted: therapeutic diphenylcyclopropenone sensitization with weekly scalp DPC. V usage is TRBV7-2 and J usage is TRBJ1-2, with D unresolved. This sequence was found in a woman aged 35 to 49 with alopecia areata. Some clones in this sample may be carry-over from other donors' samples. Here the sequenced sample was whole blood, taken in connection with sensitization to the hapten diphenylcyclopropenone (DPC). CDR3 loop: CASSLPRSYGYTF. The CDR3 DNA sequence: TGTGCCAGCAGCTTACCCAGGAGCTATGGCTACACCTTC.